This is a list of T cell receptor beta chains from one sample in a study of T cell responses to AZD1222 COVID-19 vaccine. Data came from immunoSEQ multiplex PCR; TCRdb stores just in-frame clones and leaves some out. Of 100,000 or so clones listed, around nine tenths were seen once; the top ten hold roughly 15%. Sequenced here: peripheral blood, sampled on day 0 of AZD1222 vaccination. All receptors derive from an adult in good health. CDR3s include the opening cysteine and the closing phenylalanine or tryptophan. A D gene is named only where the DNA matches it firmly. Some rows mark clone size as missing; the rest say once, few, many or name a class of expanded clone.

D gene: NA
clone size: NA
V gene: TRBV29-1
J gene: TRBJ1-2
CDR3 protein: CSVMPPGSSSNYGYTF
CDR3 DNA: TGCAGCGTCATGCCTCCAGGGTCCTCTTCTAACTATGGCTACACCTTC

D gene: NA
clone size: NA
V gene: TRBV9
J gene: TRBJ1-1
CDR3 protein: CASSAGHMNTEAFF
CDR3 DNA: TGTGCCAGCAGCGCGGGACATATGAACACTGAAGCTTTCTTT

D gene: TRBD1
clone size: NA
V gene: TRBV4-1
J gene: TRBJ1-2
CDR3 protein: CASSLHDNRGVRYGYTF
CDR3 DNA: TGCGCCAGCAGCCTCCATGATAACAGGGGGGTTCGCTATGGCTACACCTTC

D gene: NA
clone size: NA
V gene: TRBV10-3
J gene: TRBJ1-2
CDR3 protein: CAISESVRVGSYGYTF
CDR3 DNA: TGTGCCATCAGTGAGTCGGTGAGGGTAGGGAGCTATGGCTACACCTTC

D gene: TRBD1
clone size: NA
V gene: TRBV6-5
J gene: TRBJ1-1
CDR3 protein: CASHQGAFGHTEAFF
CDR3 DNA: TGTGCCAGCCATCAGGGGGCGTTCGGCCACACTGAAGCTTTCTTT

D gene: NA
clone size: NA
V gene: TRBV9
J gene: TRBJ2-7
CDR3 protein: CASSVGPPPTYEQYF
CDR3 DNA: TGTGCCAGCAGCGTAGGACCCCCCCCGACCTACGAGCAGTACTTC

D gene: NA
clone size: NA
V gene: TRBV7-9
J gene: TRBJ1-4
CDR3 protein: CASSFSGNEKLFF
CDR3 DNA: TGTGCCAGCAGCTTTTCAGGGAACGAAAAACTGTTTTTT

D gene: NA
clone size: few
V gene: TRBV6-6
J gene: TRBJ1-5
CDR3 protein: CASSYGGGNQPQHF
CDR3 DNA: TGTGCCAGCAGTTACGGGGGCGGCAATCAGCCCCAGCATTTT

D gene: TRBD1
clone size: NA
V gene: TRBV5-1
J gene: TRBJ1-2
CDR3 protein: CASSWGQALNYGYTF
CDR3 DNA: TGCGCCAGCAGCTGGGGACAGGCCCTTAACTATGGCTACACCTTC

D gene: NA
clone size: NA
V gene: TRBV6-6
J gene: TRBJ1-1
CDR3 protein: CASFGSTEAFF
CDR3 DNA: TGTGCCAGCTTTGGGAGCACTGAAGCTTTCTTT

D gene: TRBD1
clone size: NA
V gene: TRBV9
J gene: TRBJ1-2
CDR3 protein: CASSVSGQGSFGYTF
CDR3 DNA: TGTGCCAGCAGCGTGTCGGGACAGGGGTCGTTTGGCTACACCTTC

D gene: NA
clone size: NA
V gene: TRBV3-1/TRBV3-2
J gene: TRBJ1-3
CDR3 protein: CASSQENRHTGNTIYF
CDR3 DNA: TGTGCCAGCAGCCAAGAGAACCGACATACTGGAAACACCATATATTTT

D gene: NA
clone size: NA
V gene: TRBV3-1/TRBV3-2
J gene: TRBJ2-4
CDR3 protein: CASSQPKPGFKNIQYF
CDR3 DNA: TGTGCCAGCAGCCAACCTAAACCGGGGTTTAAAAACATTCAGTACTTC

D gene: NA
clone size: NA
V gene: TRBV18
J gene: TRBJ2-7
CDR3 protein: CASSTSQGGEQYF
CDR3 DNA: TGTGCCAGCTCTACCAGTCAAGGCGGCGAGCAGTACTTC

D gene: NA
clone size: few
V gene: TRBV12-3/TRBV12-4
J gene: TRBJ2-7
CDR3 protein: CASSNLALFGQYF
CDR3 DNA: TGTGCCAGCAGTAATTTGGCCCTCTTTGGGCAGTACTTC

D gene: NA
clone size: NA
V gene: TRBV3-1/TRBV3-2
J gene: TRBJ1-2
CDR3 protein: CASSQGYGYTF
CDR3 DNA: TGTGCCAGCAGCCAAGGGTATGGCTACACCTTC

D gene: NA
clone size: NA
V gene: TRBV10-3
J gene: TRBJ1-1
CDR3 protein: CAISDEGSWNTEAFF
CDR3 DNA: TGTGCCATCAGTGATGAGGGGTCTTGGAACACTGAAGCTTTCTTT

D gene: NA
clone size: NA
V gene: TRBV10-3
J gene: TRBJ1-2
CDR3 protein: CAISDPDFVYGYTF
CDR3 DNA: TGTGCCATCAGTGACCCCGATTTCGTCTATGGCTACACCTTC

D gene: NA
clone size: once
V gene: TRBV3-1/TRBV3-2
J gene: TRBJ1-1
CDR3 protein: CASSQEEGRGAFF
CDR3 DNA: TGTGCCAGCAGCCAAGAGGAGGGGCGCGGAGCTTTCTTT

D gene: NA
clone size: few
V gene: TRBV9
J gene: TRBJ2-5
CDR3 protein: CASASSQETQYF
CDR3 DNA: TGTGCCAGCGCCTCGTCCCAAGAGACCCAGTACTTC

D gene: NA
clone size: NA
V gene: TRBV28
J gene: TRBJ2-1
CDR3 protein: CASSLKYNEQFF
CDR3 DNA: TGTGCCAGCAGCCTAAAATACAATGAGCAGTTCTTC

D gene: TRBD1
clone size: NA
V gene: TRBV28
J gene: TRBJ1-2
CDR3 protein: CASKTGTAYGYTF
CDR3 DNA: TGTGCCAGCAAGACAGGGACGGCCTATGGCTACACCTTC

D gene: NA
clone size: NA
V gene: TRBV6-5
J gene: TRBJ1-2
CDR3 protein: CASSLGTSYGYTF
CDR3 DNA: TGTGCCAGCAGTCTCGGGACATCTTATGGCTACACCTTC

D gene: NA
clone size: NA
V gene: TRBV5-1
J gene: TRBJ1-1
CDR3 protein: CASSAGLRGAEAFF
CDR3 DNA: TGCGCCAGCAGCGCGGGCCTAAGGGGCGCTGAAGCTTTCTTT

D gene: TRBD1
clone size: NA
V gene: TRBV19
J gene: TRBJ1-5
CDR3 protein: CATEGQGVQPQHF
CDR3 DNA: TGTGCCACTGAGGGACAGGGTGTGCAGCCCCAGCATTTT

D gene: NA
clone size: NA
V gene: TRBV19
J gene: TRBJ2-5
CDR3 protein: CASSTEAGVQETQYF
CDR3 DNA: TGTGCCAGTAGTACGGAGGCCGGGGTCCAAGAGACCCAGTACTTC

D gene: NA
clone size: NA
V gene: TRBV4-3
J gene: TRBJ2-2
CDR3 protein: CASSQATFEKPGELFF
CDR3 DNA: TGCGCCAGCAGCCAAGCGACCTTCGAAAAGCCCGGGGAGCTGTTTTTT

D gene: NA
clone size: NA
V gene: TRBV9
J gene: TRBJ1-2
CDR3 protein: CASSPAGGYYGYTF
CDR3 DNA: TGTGCCAGCAGCCCCGCGGGGGGATACTATGGCTACACCTTC

D gene: NA
clone size: NA
V gene: TRBV7-9
J gene: TRBJ1-5
CDR3 protein: CASSFESTQPQHF
CDR3 DNA: TGTGCCAGCAGCTTTGAAAGCACTCAGCCCCAGCATTTT

D gene: TRBD1
clone size: NA
V gene: TRBV5-1
J gene: TRBJ1-1
CDR3 protein: CASSSQGAGTEAFF
CDR3 DNA: TGCGCCAGCAGCAGTCAGGGGGCGGGCACTGAAGCTTTCTTT

D gene: NA
clone size: once
V gene: TRBV30
J gene: TRBJ1-1
CDR3 protein: CAWSVGGNTEAFF
CDR3 DNA: TGTGCCTGGAGTGTAGGAGGTAACACTGAAGCTTTCTTT

D gene: NA
clone size: NA
V gene: TRBV6-2/TRBV6-3
J gene: TRBJ2-7
CDR3 protein: CASSLELAYRFEQYF
CDR3 DNA: TGTGCCAGCAGCCTGGAGCTAGCGTATCGATTCGAGCAGTACTTC